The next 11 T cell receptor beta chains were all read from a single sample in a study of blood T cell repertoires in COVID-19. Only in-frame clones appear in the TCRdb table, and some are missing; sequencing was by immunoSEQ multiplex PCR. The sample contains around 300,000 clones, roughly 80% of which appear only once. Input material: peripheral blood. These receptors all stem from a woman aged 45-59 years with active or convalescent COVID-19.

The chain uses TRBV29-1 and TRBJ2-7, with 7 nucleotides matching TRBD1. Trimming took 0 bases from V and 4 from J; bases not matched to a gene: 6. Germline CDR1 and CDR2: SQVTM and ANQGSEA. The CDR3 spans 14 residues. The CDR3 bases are TGCAGCGTTGAAGATGGCGTACAGGGGTACGAGCAGTACTTC. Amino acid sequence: CSVEDGVQGYEQYF.

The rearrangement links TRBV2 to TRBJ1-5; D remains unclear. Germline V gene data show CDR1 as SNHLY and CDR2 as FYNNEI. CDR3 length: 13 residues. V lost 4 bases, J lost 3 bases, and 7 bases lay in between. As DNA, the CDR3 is TGTGCCAGCAGTGGGCCTTACAATCAGCCCCAGCATTTT. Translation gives CASSGPYNQPQHF.

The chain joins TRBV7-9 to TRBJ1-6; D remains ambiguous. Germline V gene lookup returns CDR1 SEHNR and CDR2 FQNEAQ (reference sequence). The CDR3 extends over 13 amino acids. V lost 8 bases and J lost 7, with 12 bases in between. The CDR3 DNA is TGTGCCAGCCGAAAATCGGGGAATTCACCCCTCCACTTT. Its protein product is CASRKSGNSPLHF. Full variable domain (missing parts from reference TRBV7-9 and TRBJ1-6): DTGVSQNPRHKITKRGQNVTFRCDPISEHNRLYWYRQTLGQGPEFLTYFQNEAQLEKSRLLSDRFSAERPKGSFSTLEIQRTEQGDSAMYLCASRKSGNSPLHFGNGTRLTVT.

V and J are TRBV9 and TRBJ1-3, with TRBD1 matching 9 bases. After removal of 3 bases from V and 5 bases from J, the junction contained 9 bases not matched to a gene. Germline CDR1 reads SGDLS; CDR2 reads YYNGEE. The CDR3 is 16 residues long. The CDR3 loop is CASSDEDRGGRNTIYF. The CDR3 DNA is TGTGCCAGCAGCGACGAGGACAGGGGCGGAAGAAACACCATATATTTT.

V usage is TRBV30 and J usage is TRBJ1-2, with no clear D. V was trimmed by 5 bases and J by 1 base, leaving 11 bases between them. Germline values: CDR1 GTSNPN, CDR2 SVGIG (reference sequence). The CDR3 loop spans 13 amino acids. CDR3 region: CAWSPGYNYGYTF. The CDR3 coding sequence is TGTGCCTGGTCTCCGGGTTATAACTATGGCTACACCTTC.

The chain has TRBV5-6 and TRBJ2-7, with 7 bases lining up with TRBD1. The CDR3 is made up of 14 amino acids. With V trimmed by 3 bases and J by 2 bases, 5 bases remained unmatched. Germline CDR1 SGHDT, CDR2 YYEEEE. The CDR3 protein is CASSSGTVTYEQYF. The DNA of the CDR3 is TGTGCCAGCAGCTCCGGGACAGTCACCTACGAGCAGTACTTC.

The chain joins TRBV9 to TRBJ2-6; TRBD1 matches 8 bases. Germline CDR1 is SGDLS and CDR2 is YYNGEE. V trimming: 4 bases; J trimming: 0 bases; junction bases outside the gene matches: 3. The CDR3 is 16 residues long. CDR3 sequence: CASSPTGGSGANVLTF. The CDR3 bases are TGTGCCAGCAGCCCTACAGGGGGCTCTGGGGCCAACGTCCTGACTTTC.

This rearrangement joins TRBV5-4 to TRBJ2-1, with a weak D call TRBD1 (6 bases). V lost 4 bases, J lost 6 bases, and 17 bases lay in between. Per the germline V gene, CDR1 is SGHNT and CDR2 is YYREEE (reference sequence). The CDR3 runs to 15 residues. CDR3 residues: CASSPSQGSSNEQFF. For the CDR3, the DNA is TGTGCCAGCAGCCCGAGCCAGGGGTCTTCCAATGAGCAGTTCTTC.

CDR3 sequence reads: CASSRGIGTSGTYEQYF. The CDR3 coding sequence is TGCGCCAGCAGCCGAGGAATAGGGACTAGCGGTACCTACGAGCAGTACTTC. The rearrangement uses TRBV4-1 and TRBJ2-7, with TRBD2 matching 11 bases. Germline CDR1 and CDR2: MGHRA and YSYEKL. This CDR3 is built from 17 residues. J was trimmed by 2 bases and V by 4 bases; bases with no gene match: 10.

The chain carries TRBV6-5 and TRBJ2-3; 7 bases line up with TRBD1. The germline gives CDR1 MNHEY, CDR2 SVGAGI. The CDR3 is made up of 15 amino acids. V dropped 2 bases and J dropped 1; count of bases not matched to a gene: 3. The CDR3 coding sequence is TGTGCCAGCAGTTACAAGGGGGCCGGCACAGATACGCAGTATTTT. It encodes CASSYKGAGTDTQYF.

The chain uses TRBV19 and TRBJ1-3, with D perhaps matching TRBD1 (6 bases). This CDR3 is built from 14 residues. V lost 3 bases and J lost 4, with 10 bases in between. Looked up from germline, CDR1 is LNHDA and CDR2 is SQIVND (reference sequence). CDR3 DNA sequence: TGTGCCAGTAGTATCGGACAGCTGGGAAACACCATATATTTT. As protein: CASSIGQLGNTIYF.